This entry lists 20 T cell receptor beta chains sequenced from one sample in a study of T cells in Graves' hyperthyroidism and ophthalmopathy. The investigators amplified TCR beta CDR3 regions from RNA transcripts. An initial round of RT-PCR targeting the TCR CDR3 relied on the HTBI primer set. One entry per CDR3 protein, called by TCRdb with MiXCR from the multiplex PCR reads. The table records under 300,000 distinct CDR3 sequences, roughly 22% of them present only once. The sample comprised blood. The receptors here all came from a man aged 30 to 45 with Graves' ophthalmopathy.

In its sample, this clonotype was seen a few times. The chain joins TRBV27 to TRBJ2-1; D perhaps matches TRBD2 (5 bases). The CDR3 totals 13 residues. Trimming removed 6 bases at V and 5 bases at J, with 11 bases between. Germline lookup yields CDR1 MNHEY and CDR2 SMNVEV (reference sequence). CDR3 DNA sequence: TGTGCCAGCAGATCGGACGGGGACAATGAGCAGTTCTTC. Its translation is CASRSDGDNEQFF.

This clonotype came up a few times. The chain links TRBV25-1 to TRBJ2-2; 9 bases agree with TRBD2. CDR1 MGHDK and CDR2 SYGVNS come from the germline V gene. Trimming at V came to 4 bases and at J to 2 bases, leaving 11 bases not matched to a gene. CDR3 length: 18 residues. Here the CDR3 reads CASSVSGGRALNTGELFF. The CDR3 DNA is TGTGCCAGCAGTGTTAGCGGGGGTAGGGCTTTAAACACCGGGGAGCTGTTTTTT. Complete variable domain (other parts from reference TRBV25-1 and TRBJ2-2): EADIYQTPRYLVIGTGKKITLECSQTMGHDKMYWYQQDPGMELHLIHYSYGVNSTEKGDLSSESTVSRIRTEHFPLTLESARPSHTSQYLCASSVSGGRALNTGELFFGEGSRLTVL.

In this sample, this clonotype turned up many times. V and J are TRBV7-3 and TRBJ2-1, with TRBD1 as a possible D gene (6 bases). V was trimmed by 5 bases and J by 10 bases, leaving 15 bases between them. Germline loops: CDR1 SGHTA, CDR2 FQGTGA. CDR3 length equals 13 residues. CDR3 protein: CASSPQVRGEQFF. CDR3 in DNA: TGTGCCAGCAGCCCTCAGGTGAGGGGGGAGCAGTTCTTC.

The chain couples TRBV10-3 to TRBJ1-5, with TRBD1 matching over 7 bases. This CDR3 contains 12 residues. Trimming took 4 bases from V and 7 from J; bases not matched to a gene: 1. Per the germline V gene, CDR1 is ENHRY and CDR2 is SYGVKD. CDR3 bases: TGTGCCATCAGTGGACAGGGCCAGCCCCAGCATTTT. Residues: CAISGQGQPQHF.

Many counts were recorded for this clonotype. The CDR3, as DNA: TGTGCCAGCACCACCCTCAGACAAAACTCCTACAATGAGCAGTTCTTC. This encodes CASTTLRQNSYNEQFF. The chain combines TRBV11-2 with TRBJ2-1; D unclear. This CDR3 has 16 residues. Per germline, CDR1 SGHAT and CDR2 FQNNGV. Trimming took 7 bases from V and 0 from J, leaving 16 bases between them.

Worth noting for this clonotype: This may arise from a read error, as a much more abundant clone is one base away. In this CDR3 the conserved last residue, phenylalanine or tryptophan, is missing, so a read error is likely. The CDR3 loop reads CASSEERNTEAFL. For the CDR3, the DNA is TGTGCCAGCAGTGAAGAAAGGAACACTGAAGCTTTCTTA. This sequence joins TRBV2 and TRBJ1-1; D is uncertain. With 1 base removed from V and 1 base from J, the gap between germline ends came to 4 bases. The length of the CDR3 is 13 residues. Germline-derived CDR1 and CDR2 are SNHLY and FYNNEI.

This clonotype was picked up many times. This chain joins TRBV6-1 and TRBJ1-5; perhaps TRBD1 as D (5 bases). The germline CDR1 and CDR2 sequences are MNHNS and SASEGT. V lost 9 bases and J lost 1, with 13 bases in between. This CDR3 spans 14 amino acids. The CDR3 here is CASTPAGSNQPQHF. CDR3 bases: TGTGCCAGTACCCCAGCAGGGAGCAATCAGCCCCAGCATTTT.

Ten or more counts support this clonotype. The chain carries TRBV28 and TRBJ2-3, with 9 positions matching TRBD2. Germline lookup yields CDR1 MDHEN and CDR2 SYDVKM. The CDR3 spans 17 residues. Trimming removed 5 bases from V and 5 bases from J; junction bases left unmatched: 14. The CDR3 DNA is TGTGCCAGCAGTCCCCCACCGGGACTAGCTTTTGTAGATACGCAGTATTTT. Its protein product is CASSPPPGLAFVDTQYF.

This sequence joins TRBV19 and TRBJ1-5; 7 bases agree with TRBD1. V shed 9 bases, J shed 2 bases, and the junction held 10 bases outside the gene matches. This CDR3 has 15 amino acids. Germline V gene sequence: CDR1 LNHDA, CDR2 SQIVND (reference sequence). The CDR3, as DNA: TGTGCCAGCCAACCGACAGACAGGGGCAATCAGCCCCAGCATTTT. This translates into CASQPTDRGNQPQHF.

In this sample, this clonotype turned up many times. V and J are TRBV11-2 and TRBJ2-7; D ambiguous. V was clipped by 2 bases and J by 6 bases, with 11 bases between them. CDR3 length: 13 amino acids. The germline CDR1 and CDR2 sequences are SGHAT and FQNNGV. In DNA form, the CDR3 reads TGTGCCAGCAGCTTATCGTTTTTGGGCGAGCAGTACTTC. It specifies CASSLSFLGEQYF.

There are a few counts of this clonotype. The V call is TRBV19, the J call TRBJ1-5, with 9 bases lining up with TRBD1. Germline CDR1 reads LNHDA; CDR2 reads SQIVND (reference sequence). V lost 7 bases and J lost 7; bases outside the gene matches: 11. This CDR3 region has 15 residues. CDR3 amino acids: CASMGQGRINQPQHF. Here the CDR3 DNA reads TGTGCCAGTATGGGACAGGGCCGAATAAACCAGCCCCAGCATTTT.

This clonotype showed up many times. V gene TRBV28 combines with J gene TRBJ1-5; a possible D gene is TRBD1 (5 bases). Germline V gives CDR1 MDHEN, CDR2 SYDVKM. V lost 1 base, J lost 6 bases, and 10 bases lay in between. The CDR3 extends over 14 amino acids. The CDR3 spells CASSLSGVGQPQHF. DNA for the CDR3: TGTGCCAGCAGTTTATCGGGGGTAGGTCAGCCCCAGCATTTT. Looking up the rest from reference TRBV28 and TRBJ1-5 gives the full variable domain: DVKVTQSSRYLVKRTGEKVFLECVQDMDHENMFWYRQDPGLGLRLIYFSYDVKMKEKGDIPEGYSVSREKKERFSLILESASTNQTSMYLCASSLSGVGQPQHFGDGTRLSIL.

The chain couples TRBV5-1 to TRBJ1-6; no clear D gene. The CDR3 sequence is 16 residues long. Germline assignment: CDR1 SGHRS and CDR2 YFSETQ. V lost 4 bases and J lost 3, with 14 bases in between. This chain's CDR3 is CASSQAGIDYNSPLHF. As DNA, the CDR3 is TGCGCCAGCAGCCAGGCGGGGATCGACTATAATTCACCCCTCCACTTT.

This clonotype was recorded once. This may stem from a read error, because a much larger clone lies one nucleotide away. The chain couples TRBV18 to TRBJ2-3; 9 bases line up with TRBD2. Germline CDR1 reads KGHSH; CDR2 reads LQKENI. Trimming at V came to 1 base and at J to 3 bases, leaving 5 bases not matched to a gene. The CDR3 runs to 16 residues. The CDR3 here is CASSPLPSGETDTQYF. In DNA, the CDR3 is TGTGCCAGCTCACCACTTCCTAGCGGGGAAACAGATACGCAGTATTTT.

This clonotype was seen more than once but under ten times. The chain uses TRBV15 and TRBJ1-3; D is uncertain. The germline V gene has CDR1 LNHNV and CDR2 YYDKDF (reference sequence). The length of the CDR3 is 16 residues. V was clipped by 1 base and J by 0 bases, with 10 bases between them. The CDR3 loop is CATSRGGRRSGNTIYF. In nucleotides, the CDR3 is TGTGCCACCAGCAGAGGCGGCCGGCGCTCTGGAAACACCATATATTTT.

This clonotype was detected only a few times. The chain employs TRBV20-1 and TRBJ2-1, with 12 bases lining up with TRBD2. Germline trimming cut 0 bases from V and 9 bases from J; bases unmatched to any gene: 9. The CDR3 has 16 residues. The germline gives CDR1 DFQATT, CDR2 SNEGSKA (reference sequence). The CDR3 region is CSARDQTSGSLGEQFF. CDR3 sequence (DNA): TGCAGTGCTAGAGATCAGACTAGCGGGAGTCTGGGTGAGCAGTTCTTC.

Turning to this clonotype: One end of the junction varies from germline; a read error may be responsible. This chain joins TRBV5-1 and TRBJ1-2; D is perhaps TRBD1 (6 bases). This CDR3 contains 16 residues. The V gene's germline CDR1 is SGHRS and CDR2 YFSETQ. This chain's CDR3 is CASSLALGGSNYGYTF. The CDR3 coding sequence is TGTGCCAGCAGCTTAGCGCTGGGGGGCTCCAACTATGGCTACACCTTC.

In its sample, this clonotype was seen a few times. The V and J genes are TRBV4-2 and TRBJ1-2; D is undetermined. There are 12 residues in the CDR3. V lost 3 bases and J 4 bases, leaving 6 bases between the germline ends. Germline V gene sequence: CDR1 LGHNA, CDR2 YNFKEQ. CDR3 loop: CASSHDTYGYTF. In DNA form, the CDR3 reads TGTGCCAGCAGCCACGATACCTATGGCTACACCTTC.

DNA for the CDR3: TGTGCCAGCAGCCCTCGGACTAGCGGGCAACAAGAGACCCAGTACTTC. It codes for CASSPRTSGQQETQYF. The chain combines TRBV9 with TRBJ2-5; 11 bases map to TRBD2. CDR1 SGDLS and CDR2 YYNGEE come from the germline V gene. V lost 4 bases and J lost 2; bases outside the gene matches: 7. The CDR3 consists of 16 residues. Full variable domain (missing parts from reference TRBV9 and TRBJ2-5): DSGVTQTPKHLITATGQRVTLRCSPRSGDLSVYWYQQSLDQGLQFLIQYYNGEERAKGNILERFSAQQFPDLHSELNLSSLELGDSALYFCASSPRTSGQQETQYFGPGTRLLVL.

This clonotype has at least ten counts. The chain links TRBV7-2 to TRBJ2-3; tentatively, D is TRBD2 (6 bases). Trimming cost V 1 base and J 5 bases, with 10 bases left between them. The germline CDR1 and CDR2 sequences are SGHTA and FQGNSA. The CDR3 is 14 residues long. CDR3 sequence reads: CASSLDGGEDTQYF. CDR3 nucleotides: TGTGCCAGCAGCTTAGATGGAGGGGAAGATACGCAGTATTTT.